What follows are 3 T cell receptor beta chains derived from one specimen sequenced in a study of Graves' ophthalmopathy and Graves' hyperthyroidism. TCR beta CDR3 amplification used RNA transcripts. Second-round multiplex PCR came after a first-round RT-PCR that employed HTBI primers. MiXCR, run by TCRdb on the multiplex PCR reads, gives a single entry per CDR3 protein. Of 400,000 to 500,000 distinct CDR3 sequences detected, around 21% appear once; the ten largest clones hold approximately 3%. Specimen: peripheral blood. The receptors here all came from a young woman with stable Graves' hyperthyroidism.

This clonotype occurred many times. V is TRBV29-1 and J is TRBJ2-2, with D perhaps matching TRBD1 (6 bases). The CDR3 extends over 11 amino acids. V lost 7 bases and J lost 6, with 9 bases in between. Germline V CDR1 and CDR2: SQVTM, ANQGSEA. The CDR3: CSGRTAGELFF. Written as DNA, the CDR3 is TGCAGCGGTAGGACAGCCGGGGAGCTGTTTTTT.

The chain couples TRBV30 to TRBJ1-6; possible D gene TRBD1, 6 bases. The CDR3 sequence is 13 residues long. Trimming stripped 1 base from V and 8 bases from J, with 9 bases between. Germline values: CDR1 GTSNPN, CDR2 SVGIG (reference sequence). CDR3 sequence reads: CAWSGRGHSPLHF. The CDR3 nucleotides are TGTGCCTGGAGTGGTCGGGGGCATTCACCCCTCCACTTT.

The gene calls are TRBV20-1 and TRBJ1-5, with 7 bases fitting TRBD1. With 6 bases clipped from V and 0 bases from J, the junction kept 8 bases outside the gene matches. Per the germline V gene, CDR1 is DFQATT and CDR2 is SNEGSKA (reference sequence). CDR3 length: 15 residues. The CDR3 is CSASGTADSNQPQHF. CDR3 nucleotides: TGCAGTGCCTCGGGGACAGCAGATAGCAATCAGCCCCAGCATTTT.